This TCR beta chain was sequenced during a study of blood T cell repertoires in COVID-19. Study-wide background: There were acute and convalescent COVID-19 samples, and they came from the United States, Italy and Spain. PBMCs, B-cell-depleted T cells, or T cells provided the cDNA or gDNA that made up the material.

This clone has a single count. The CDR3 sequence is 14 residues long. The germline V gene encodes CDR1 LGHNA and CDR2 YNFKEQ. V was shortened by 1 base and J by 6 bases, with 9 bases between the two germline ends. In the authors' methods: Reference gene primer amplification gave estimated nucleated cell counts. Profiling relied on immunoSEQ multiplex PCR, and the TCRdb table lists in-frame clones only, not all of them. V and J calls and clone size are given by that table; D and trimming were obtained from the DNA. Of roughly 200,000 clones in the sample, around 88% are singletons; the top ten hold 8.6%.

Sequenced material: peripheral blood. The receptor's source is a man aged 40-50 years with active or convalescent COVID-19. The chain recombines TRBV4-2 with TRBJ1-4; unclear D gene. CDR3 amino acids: CASSQGGSYEKLFF. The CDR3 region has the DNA TGTGCCAGCAGCCAAGGAGGGAGTTATGAAAAACTGTTTTTT.